This T cell receptor beta chain was identified during a study of radiotherapy plus CTLA-4 blockade in lung cancer. Method: immunoSEQ multiplex PCR; TCRdb's copy keeps in-frame clones and lacks some. The table includes roughly 42,000 clones, roughly 60% detected once. Only a few counts were recorded for this clone. The CDR3 contains 14 residues. Germline assignment: CDR1 SGHDT and CDR2 YYEEEE. The V gene end was trimmed by 7 bases and the J gene end by 3 bases; junction bases not matched to a gene: 8. The receptor comes from a human donor with non-small cell lung cancer who had a partial response to radiotherapy plus ipilimumab. Here the sequenced sample was peripheral blood, taken from a patient treated with radiotherapy plus ipilimumab. The chain links TRBV5-6 to TRBJ1-1; 8 bases fit TRBD1. CDR3 sequence reads: CASRRTGRDTEAFF. The DNA of the CDR3 is TGTGCCAGCCGGAGGACAGGGAGGGACACTGAAGCTTTCTTT. Supplemented by reference TRBV5-6 and TRBJ1-1, the full variable domain reads DAGVTQSPTHLIKTRGQQVTLRCSPKSGHDTVSWYQQALGQGPQFIFQYYEEEERQRGNFPDRFSGHQFPNYSSELNVNALLLGDSALYLCASRRTGRDTEAFFGQGTRLTVV.